This TCR beta chain was observed in a study of radiotherapy plus CTLA-4 blockade in lung cancer. In this sample, this clone turned up a few times. Assay: immunoSEQ multiplex PCR; the TCRdb copy retains only in-frame clones and omits some. The data contain tens of thousands of clones, roughly 79% of them seen just once; the ten biggest clones take up approximately 3.8%. Per the germline V gene, CDR1 is MDHEN and CDR2 is SYDVKM. J lost 1 base, V lost 6 bases, and 12 bases had no gene match. The CDR3 covers 17 residues. CTLA-4 blockade with ipilimumab, together with focal radiation, was given to patients with chemo-refractory metastatic non-small-cell lung cancer.

Source: peripheral blood, taken from a patient treated with radiotherapy plus ipilimumab. This rearrangement joins TRBV28 to TRBJ2-7, with 10 bases matching TRBD2. The TCR sequence derives from a human donor with non-small cell lung cancer who had a partial response to radiotherapy plus ipilimumab. Some clones in this sample may be carry-over from other donors' samples. The CDR3 sequence is CASSYHVAGGLSYEQYF. The CDR3 nucleotides read TGTGCCAGCAGCTACCATGTAGCGGGAGGCTTATCCTACGAGCAGTACTTC.